These T cell receptor beta chains were read from a single sample in a study of Ad26.COV2.S vaccination and SARS-CoV-2 variants. The method was immunoSEQ multiplex PCR; TCRdb's version includes in-frame clones alone and lacks a portion of them. Among almost 400,000 clones listed, 89% were seen once. The source was peripheral blood, collected in a trial of Ad26.COV2.S vaccine versus placebo. The receptors come from a person aged 18-60 years who received the Ad26.COV2.S COVID-19 vaccine or a placebo. The CDR3 runs from the conserved cysteine through the conserved F or W. A D gene is named only where the DNA matches it firmly. Some rows mark clone size as missing; the rest say once, few, many or name a class of expanded clone.

size: .
length: 16
V: TRBV5-1
J: TRBJ1-6
D: .
DNA: TGCGCCAGCAGCTCGTCCCGGCAGGGGAATAATTCACCCCTCCACTTT
CDR3: CASSSSRQGNNSPLHF

size: .
length: 14
V: TRBV27
J: TRBJ2-7
D: .
DNA: TGTGCCAGCAGTTTATCAGGCCCCACCTACGAGCAGTACTTC
CDR3: CASSLSGPTYEQYF

size: .
length: 13
V: TRBV24-1
J: TRBJ1-2
D: .
DNA: TGTGCCACCAGTGACTCCCGGGATCGTGGCTACACCTTC
CDR3: CATSDSRDRGYTF

size: .
length: 15
V: TRBV6-1
J: TRBJ1-6
D: .
DNA: TGTGCCAGCAGTGAAGAGACAGTCTATAATTCACCCCTCCACTTT
CDR3: CASSEETVYNSPLHF

size: .
length: 15
V: TRBV5-6
J: TRBJ1-6
D: .
DNA: TGTGCCAGCAGCGGACACGGGGTATGGAGTTCACCCCTCCACTTT
CDR3: CASSGHGVWSSPLHF

size: .
length: 15
V: TRBV5-4
J: TRBJ2-1
D: TRBD1
DNA: TGTGCCAGCAGCGTACTGACAGGGTCCTACAATGAGCAGTTCTTC
CDR3: CASSVLTGSYNEQFF

size: .
length: 14
V: TRBV29-1
J: TRBJ2-7
D: TRBD2
DNA: TGCAGCGTTGAGAGGGCTAGCGGGAAATACGAGCAGTACTTC
CDR3: CSVERASGKYEQYF

size: .
length: 15
V: TRBV6-5
J: TRBJ1-1
D: .
DNA: TGTGCCAGCAGTTACTCGAGTGGTCGGAACACTGAAGCTTTCTTT
CDR3: CASSYSSGRNTEAFF

size: .
length: 14
V: TRBV14
J: TRBJ2-1
D: TRBD1
DNA: TGTGCCAGCAGCCAGAGACAGGGTTCGGAGTGGAAGTTCTTC
CDR3: CASSQRQGSEWKFF

size: .
length: 13
V: TRBV20-1
J: TRBJ1-1
D: .
DNA: TGCAGTGCTAGTATAGGGGGGGGCACTGAAGCTTTCTTT
CDR3: CSASIGGGTEAFF

size: .
length: 20
V: TRBV7-3
J: TRBJ2-3
D: .
DNA: TGTGCCAGCAGCTTAGCGGGGTGGCTTGGTCCCCCTAGCGACACAGATACGCAGTATTTT
CDR3: CASSLAGWLGPPSDTDTQYF

size: .
length: 12
V: TRBV12-3/TRBV12-4
J: TRBJ2-7
D: .
DNA: TGTGCCAGCAGTGGAACGACATCCGAGCAGTACTTC
CDR3: CASSGTTSEQYF

size: .
length: 13
V: TRBV7-9
J: TRBJ2-2
D: .
DNA: TGTGCCAGCAGCTCCACGCCCACCGGGGAGCTGTTTTTT
CDR3: CASSSTPTGELFF

size: .
length: 13
V: TRBV12-5
J: TRBJ2-6
D: .
DNA: TGTGCTAGTGGATCATCTGGGGCCAACGTCCTGACTTTC
CDR3: CASGSSGANVLTF

size: .
length: 13
V: TRBV6-5
J: TRBJ1-1
D: .
DNA: TGTGCCAGCAGTTACTCTGGCGGTACTGAAGCTTTCTTT
CDR3: CASSYSGGTEAFF

size: once
length: 16
V: TRBV18
J: TRBJ1-2
D: TRBD1
DNA: TGTGCCAGCTCACCACTTCCGGGACAGGCATCCTATGGCTACACCTTC
CDR3: CASSPLPGQASYGYTF

size: .
length: 13
V: TRBV27
J: TRBJ1-6
D: .
DNA: TGTGCCAGCAGGAGGGGAATGGCTTCACCCCTCCACTTT
CDR3: CASRRGMASPLHF

size: .
length: 13
V: TRBV7-9
J: TRBJ2-7
D: TRBD1
DNA: TGTGCCAGCAGCACCGGGACAGCCTACGAGCAGTACTTC
CDR3: CASSTGTAYEQYF

size: .
length: 16
V: TRBV11-3
J: TRBJ2-7
D: TRBD2
DNA: TGTGCCAGCAGCTTACGAACTAGCGGGAGCTCCTACGAGCAGTACTTC
CDR3: CASSLRTSGSSYEQYF

size: .
length: 14
V: TRBV30
J: TRBJ1-5
D: .
DNA: TGTGCCTGGAGTCGAGGAGTCCGCAATCAGCCCCAGCATTTT
CDR3: CAWSRGVRNQPQHF

size: .
length: 16
V: TRBV7-9
J: TRBJ2-7
D: .
DNA: TGTGCCAGCAGCTTAGGTGCTGGGGGACTTTGGAGCGAGCAGTACTTC
CDR3: CASSLGAGGLWSEQYF

size: .
length: 15
V: TRBV4-1
J: TRBJ2-5
D: TRBD1
DNA: TGCGCCAGCAGCCAAGTGGATGTCAGGGGGGAGACCCAGTACTTC
CDR3: CASSQVDVRGETQYF

size: .
length: 12
V: TRBV29-1
J: TRBJ1-1
D: .
DNA: TGCAGCGTTGTGGGCAGAAACACTGAAGCTTTCTTT
CDR3: CSVVGRNTEAFF

size: .
length: 15
V: TRBV9
J: TRBJ2-5
D: .
DNA: TGTGCCAGCAGCCTTCTCGACACGTACCAAGAGACCCAGTACTTC
CDR3: CASSLLDTYQETQYF

size: .
length: 16
V: TRBV27
J: TRBJ2-1
D: TRBD2
DNA: TGTGCCAGCAGTAAGGATCCGGGACTAGCCGAGGATGAGCAGTTCTTC
CDR3: CASSKDPGLAEDEQFF

size: few
length: 13
V: TRBV2
J: TRBJ2-1
D: .
DNA: TGTGCCAGCAGTGAAAATCCGGGCAATGAGCAGTTCTTC
CDR3: CASSENPGNEQFF

size: .
length: 14
V: TRBV10-3
J: TRBJ2-2
D: .
DNA: TGTGCCATCAGTGTTGAACCGGGGGCCGGGGAGCTGTTTTTT
CDR3: CAISVEPGAGELFF

size: once
length: 14
V: TRBV4-3
J: TRBJ2-2
D: .
DNA: TGCGCCAGCAGTCGGGGGAGGGGGACCGGGGAGCTGTTTTTT
CDR3: CASSRGRGTGELFF

size: .
length: 16
V: TRBV28
J: TRBJ2-3
D: TRBD2
DNA: TGTGCCAGCAGTACTCAAGCGGGAGAGAAGGCAGATACGCAGTATTTT
CDR3: CASSTQAGEKADTQYF

size: once
length: 14
V: TRBV5-1
J: TRBJ1-2
D: .
DNA: TGCGCCAGCAGCTCCTCCGGGGGGGCAGGAGGCTACACCTTC
CDR3: CASSSSGGAGGYTF

size: .
length: 16
V: TRBV6-6
J: TRBJ1-5
D: TRBD1
DNA: TGTGCCAGCAGTTTTGGGAGACAGGGAAGGAATCAGCCCCAGCATTTT
CDR3: CASSFGRQGRNQPQHF

size: .
length: 14
V: TRBV3-1/TRBV3-2
J: TRBJ1-1
D: .
DNA: TGTGCCAGCAGCCAGGCAGGGCATCGGACTGAAGCTTTCTTT
CDR3: CASSQAGHRTEAFF

size: .
length: 18
V: TRBV5-4
J: TRBJ2-3
D: TRBD2
DNA: TGTGCCAGCAGCTTAGAGGAGGGAGGGCTTGCGGGAACAGATACGCAGTATTTT
CDR3: CASSLEEGGLAGTDTQYF